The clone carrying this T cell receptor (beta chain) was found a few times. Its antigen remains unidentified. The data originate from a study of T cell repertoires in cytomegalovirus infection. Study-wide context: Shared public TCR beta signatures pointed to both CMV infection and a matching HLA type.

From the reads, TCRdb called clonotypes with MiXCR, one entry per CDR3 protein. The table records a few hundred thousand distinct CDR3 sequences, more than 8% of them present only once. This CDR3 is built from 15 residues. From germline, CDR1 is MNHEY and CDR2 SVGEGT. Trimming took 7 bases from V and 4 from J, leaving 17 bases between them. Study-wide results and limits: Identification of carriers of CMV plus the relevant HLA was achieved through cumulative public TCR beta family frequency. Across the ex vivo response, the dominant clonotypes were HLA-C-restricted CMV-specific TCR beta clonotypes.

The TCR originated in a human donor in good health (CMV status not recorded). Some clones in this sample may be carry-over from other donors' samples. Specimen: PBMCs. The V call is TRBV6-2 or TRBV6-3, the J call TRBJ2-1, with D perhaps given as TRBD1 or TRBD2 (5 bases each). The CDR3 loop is CASTWGPTGYNEQFF. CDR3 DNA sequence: TGTGCCAGCACCTGGGGACCGACGGGATACAATGAGCAGTTCTTC.